This TCR beta chain was recovered during a study of blood T cells in healthy people across ages. Notes on the study in general: Unsorted PBMC input precluded a conclusive naive versus antigen-experienced comparison.

Remarks on this clonotype: Its target is not known.

Trimming pared 2 bases from V and 3 bases from J, leaving 10 bases between. The V gene's germline CDR1 is SEHNR and CDR2 FQNEAQ (reference sequence). This CDR3 is built from 15 residues. Through a sample-barcoded 5' primer and a J-beta primer mix, a second PCR was run for roughly 7 to 12 cycles. Every molecule of cDNA carried a tag from a template-switch adaptor with 12 random nucleotides. In TCRdb, the 5' RACE reads were re-called with MiXCR into one record per CDR3 protein. The top ten hold roughly 20% of the sample, which has about 780,000 distinct CDR3 sequences, more than 35% seen once. PBMCs, at least 7 million per sample, were isolated. The authors extracted at least 5 micrograms of total RNA per sample.

The sample comprised blood. The rearrangement links TRBV7-9 to TRBJ1-4; D is unclear. This sequence was found in a man at least 80 years old in good health. The CDR3 coding sequence is TGTGCCAGCAGCTTAATGTCCGGGGCTAATGAAAAACTGTTTTTT. Translating gives CASSLMSGANEKLFF.